This is a list of T cell receptor beta chains from one sample in a study of T cell responses to AZD1222 COVID-19 vaccine. Here immunoSEQ multiplex PCR was the method, and the copy in TCRdb shows in-frame clones only, minus some. This sample yields over 45,000 clones, of which roughly 90% are seen a single time; roughly 2.1% belongs to the top ten. The sample was peripheral blood, taken on day 0 of AZD1222 vaccination. All receptors come from an adult in good health. Each CDR3 is given with its conserved first and last residue. A D gene is named only where the DNA matches it firmly. For some rows the clone size is stated as once, few or many, or as a class when expanded; others skip it.

abundance: NA; j_gene: TRBJ2-7; v_gene: TRBV20-1; len: 11; d_gene: NA; CDR3nt: TGCAGTGCTAGGACAGGCAAACCGCAGTACTTC; CDR3aa: CSARTGKPQYF
abundance: NA; j_gene: TRBJ2-5; v_gene: TRBV5-4; len: 16; d_gene: TRBD1; CDR3nt: TGTGCCAGCAGCTTGGCGACCAGGGGGCGGGAAGAGACCCAGTACTTC; CDR3aa: CASSLATRGREETQYF
abundance: once; j_gene: TRBJ1-3; v_gene: TRBV11-2; len: 12; d_gene: NA; CDR3nt: TGTGCCAGCAGCTTACTACGGGACACCATATATTTT; CDR3aa: CASSLLRDTIYF
abundance: NA; j_gene: TRBJ2-7; v_gene: TRBV27; len: 17; d_gene: TRBD2; CDR3nt: TGTGCCAGCAAGAAGCGGGAGGGCCACGGGGTATTACGCGAGCAGTACTTC; CDR3aa: CASKKREGHGVLREQYF
abundance: NA; j_gene: TRBJ2-1; v_gene: TRBV6-1; len: 14; d_gene: NA; CDR3nt: TGTGCCAGCAGTGAAGGTGGCACAGCCATAGTGCAGTTCTTC; CDR3aa: CASSEGGTAIVQFF
abundance: NA; j_gene: TRBJ2-3; v_gene: TRBV14; len: 16; d_gene: TRBD2; CDR3nt: TGTGCCAGCAGCCACCTAGCGGTCGCAGTATCAGATACGCAGTATTTT; CDR3aa: CASSHLAVAVSDTQYF
abundance: few; j_gene: TRBJ1-5; v_gene: TRBV6-2/TRBV6-3; len: 14; d_gene: NA; CDR3nt: TGTGCCAGCAGTTACGCAGGGAGCGGGCAGCCCCAGCATTTT; CDR3aa: CASSYAGSGQPQHF
abundance: NA; j_gene: TRBJ1-1; v_gene: TRBV9; len: 14; d_gene: NA; CDR3nt: TGTGCCAGCAGCACGCTACAGATCAACACTGAAGCTTTCTTT; CDR3aa: CASSTLQINTEAFF
abundance: NA; j_gene: TRBJ1-4; v_gene: TRBV5-1; len: 14; d_gene: TRBD1; CDR3nt: TGCGCCAGCAGCCAACGACAGGGGCACGGAAAACTGTTTTTT; CDR3aa: CASSQRQGHGKLFF
abundance: NA; j_gene: TRBJ1-4; v_gene: TRBV5-1; len: 12; d_gene: NA; CDR3nt: TGCGCCAGCAGCATGGACAGTGAAAAACTGTTTTTT; CDR3aa: CASSMDSEKLFF
abundance: few; j_gene: TRBJ2-2; v_gene: TRBV5-6; len: 15; d_gene: TRBD1; CDR3nt: TGTGCCAGCAGCTTGGGGGACAGGGCGACCGGGGAGCTGTTTTTT; CDR3aa: CASSLGDRATGELFF
abundance: NA; j_gene: TRBJ1-1; v_gene: TRBV29-1; len: 13; d_gene: NA; CDR3nt: TGCAGCGCTCGCGAACTACAGGGCACTGAAGCTTTCTTT; CDR3aa: CSARELQGTEAFF
abundance: NA; j_gene: TRBJ1-2; v_gene: TRBV5-1; len: 15; d_gene: NA; CDR3nt: TGCGCCAGCAGCGACCAAGGGACGTCATCCTATGGCTACACCTTC; CDR3aa: CASSDQGTSSYGYTF
abundance: NA; j_gene: TRBJ2-5; v_gene: TRBV7-9; len: 18; d_gene: TRBD2; CDR3nt: TGTGCCAGCAGCTTAGCGCTACTAGCGGGAGGTTTAGGAGAGACCCAGTACTTC; CDR3aa: CASSLALLAGGLGETQYF
abundance: NA; j_gene: TRBJ1-6; v_gene: TRBV5-3; len: 14; d_gene: NA; CDR3nt: TGTGCCAGAAGCCGAAGACAGGTAAATTCACCCCTCCACTTT; CDR3aa: CARSRRQVNSPLHF
abundance: NA; j_gene: TRBJ2-5; v_gene: TRBV3-1/TRBV3-2; len: 13; d_gene: NA; CDR3nt: TGTGCCAGCAGCCAACTAGGCGGAGAGACCCAGTACTTC; CDR3aa: CASSQLGGETQYF
abundance: NA; j_gene: TRBJ2-1; v_gene: TRBV5-1; len: 14; d_gene: TRBD2; CDR3nt: TGCGCCAGCAGCTTGGGGACTAGCGGGAATGAGCAGTTCTTC; CDR3aa: CASSLGTSGNEQFF
abundance: NA; j_gene: TRBJ1-4; v_gene: TRBV10-3; len: 15; d_gene: NA; CDR3nt: TGTGCCATCAGTGACACGGAAGCAACTAATGAAAAACTGTTTTTT; CDR3aa: CAISDTEATNEKLFF
abundance: once; j_gene: TRBJ1-2; v_gene: TRBV10-3; len: 14; d_gene: TRBD1; CDR3nt: TGTGCCATCAGCCGGACAGGCCCTTCCTATGGCTACACCTTC; CDR3aa: CAISRTGPSYGYTF
abundance: NA; j_gene: TRBJ1-1; v_gene: TRBV29-1; len: 14; d_gene: NA; CDR3nt: TGCAGCGCCGAGTTACCCCCCGTGAACACTGAAGCTTTCTTT; CDR3aa: CSAELPPVNTEAFF
abundance: NA; j_gene: TRBJ2-5; v_gene: TRBV27; len: 15; d_gene: TRBD2; CDR3nt: TGTGCCAGCAGTTTATATCAAGCGGGAGAAGAGACCCAGTACTTC; CDR3aa: CASSLYQAGEETQYF
abundance: NA; j_gene: TRBJ1-5; v_gene: TRBV19; len: 14; d_gene: TRBD1; CDR3nt: TGTGCCAGTACCAGGACAGGTTTTAATCAGCCCCAGCATTTT; CDR3aa: CASTRTGFNQPQHF
abundance: NA; j_gene: TRBJ2-7; v_gene: TRBV28; len: 13; d_gene: NA; CDR3nt: TGTGCCAGCAGTTTATTGGCGCCCTACGAGCAGTACTTC; CDR3aa: CASSLLAPYEQYF
abundance: NA; j_gene: TRBJ2-7; v_gene: TRBV5-1; len: 15; d_gene: TRBD2; CDR3nt: TGCGCCAGCAGCTTGGTAGCGGGAGCCCTCCACGAGCAGTACTTC; CDR3aa: CASSLVAGALHEQYF
abundance: NA; j_gene: TRBJ2-3; v_gene: TRBV10-3; len: 14; d_gene: NA; CDR3nt: TGTGCCATCAGGCTGGACTCTAACACAGATACGCAGTATTTT; CDR3aa: CAIRLDSNTDTQYF
abundance: once; j_gene: TRBJ1-6; v_gene: TRBV12-3/TRBV12-4; len: 13; d_gene: TRBD1; CDR3nt: TGTGCCAGCAGTCCCACAGGGGATTCACCCCTCCACTTT; CDR3aa: CASSPTGDSPLHF
abundance: NA; j_gene: TRBJ1-1; v_gene: TRBV5-3; len: 15; d_gene: TRBD1; CDR3nt: TGTGCCAGAAGCGCCTCCCGGGACAGGAGCACTGAAGCTTTCTTT; CDR3aa: CARSASRDRSTEAFF
abundance: NA; j_gene: TRBJ2-1; v_gene: TRBV5-1; len: 13; d_gene: TRBD1; CDR3nt: TGCGCCAGCAGCCTGCAGGACAGGGCTGAGCAGTTCTTC; CDR3aa: CASSLQDRAEQFF
abundance: NA; j_gene: TRBJ1-4; v_gene: TRBV19; len: 15; d_gene: NA; CDR3nt: TGTGCCAGTAGGAGCATGGGCCCTGGGATGAGAAAACTGTTTTTT; CDR3aa: CASRSMGPGMRKLFF
abundance: few; j_gene: TRBJ1-2; v_gene: TRBV28; len: 14; d_gene: TRBD1; CDR3nt: TGTGCCAGCAGCAAGGGACAGGGAAACTATGGCTACACCTTC; CDR3aa: CASSKGQGNYGYTF
abundance: few; j_gene: TRBJ2-1; v_gene: TRBV28; len: 16; d_gene: NA; CDR3nt: TGTGCCAGCAGCCGCGGGACTCGCGTTCTTAGGAATGAGCAGTTCTTC; CDR3aa: CASSRGTRVLRNEQFF
abundance: NA; j_gene: TRBJ2-2; v_gene: TRBV28; len: 14; d_gene: TRBD1; CDR3nt: TGTGCCAGCAGTTTAGTGGGACAGAATAGGGAGCTGTTTTTT; CDR3aa: CASSLVGQNRELFF
abundance: NA; j_gene: TRBJ1-4; v_gene: TRBV10-3; len: 14; d_gene: TRBD1; CDR3nt: TGTGCCATCAGGGGGACAGGATCTGGTGAAAAACTGTTTTTT; CDR3aa: CAIRGTGSGEKLFF
abundance: NA; j_gene: TRBJ2-3; v_gene: TRBV28; len: 15; d_gene: TRBD1; CDR3nt: TGTGCCAGCAGTTTCGTGTACAGGGGCCGGGATACGCAGTATTTT; CDR3aa: CASSFVYRGRDTQYF
abundance: NA; j_gene: TRBJ1-2; v_gene: TRBV5-4; len: 15; d_gene: TRBD1; CDR3nt: TGTGCCAGCAGCTTGCCGGTCGGACAGGTTGCTGGCTACACCTTC; CDR3aa: CASSLPVGQVAGYTF
abundance: NA; j_gene: TRBJ1-2; v_gene: TRBV18; len: 13; d_gene: NA; CDR3nt: TGTGCCAGCTCCCAAGACAAGGAATATGGCTACACCTTC; CDR3aa: CASSQDKEYGYTF
abundance: NA; j_gene: TRBJ2-7; v_gene: TRBV6-5; len: 12; d_gene: TRBD2; CDR3nt: TGTGCCAGCAGTCCCCAAGGGACTAGCGGGAACTTC; CDR3aa: CASSPQGTSGNF
abundance: NA; j_gene: TRBJ2-7; v_gene: TRBV10-3; len: 14; d_gene: TRBD2; CDR3nt: TGTGCCAGCCATAGAGGCGGGAGCGTGTACGAGCAGTACTTC; CDR3aa: CASHRGGSVYEQYF
abundance: once; j_gene: TRBJ2-1; v_gene: TRBV10-1; len: 16; d_gene: NA; CDR3nt: TGCGCCAGCAGTGAGTCAGCAGCGGAAGCCTACAATGAGCAGTTCTTC; CDR3aa: CASSESAAEAYNEQFF
abundance: once; j_gene: TRBJ2-5; v_gene: TRBV7-7; len: 16; d_gene: NA; CDR3nt: TGTGCTAGCAGCTTAGGGTCCACAGGAGCCCTCGAGACCCAGTACTTC; CDR3aa: CASSLGSTGALETQYF
abundance: NA; j_gene: TRBJ2-1; v_gene: TRBV10-3; len: 17; d_gene: NA; CDR3nt: TGTGCCATCAGTGGAAGGGCAAGGAAGCGGGCTATGGGTGAGCAGTTCTTC; CDR3aa: CAISGRARKRAMGEQFF
abundance: NA; j_gene: TRBJ2-3; v_gene: TRBV27; len: 15; d_gene: NA; CDR3nt: TGTGCCAGCAGTTTAGCCCAGATTAGCACAGATACGCAGTATTTT; CDR3aa: CASSLAQISTDTQYF
abundance: once; j_gene: TRBJ2-1; v_gene: TRBV18; len: 15; d_gene: NA; CDR3nt: TGTGCCAGCTCACCTGACTGGAGCTCCTACAATGAGCAGTTCTTC; CDR3aa: CASSPDWSSYNEQFF
abundance: few; j_gene: TRBJ2-7; v_gene: TRBV7-7; len: 15; d_gene: NA; CDR3nt: TGTGCCAGCAGCTTAGGGGCAGGGCTATACTACGAGCAGTACTTC; CDR3aa: CASSLGAGLYYEQYF
abundance: NA; j_gene: TRBJ1-2; v_gene: TRBV7-8; len: 13; d_gene: NA; CDR3nt: TGTGCCAGCAGCCCTACAGGGAACTATGGCTACACCTTC; CDR3aa: CASSPTGNYGYTF
abundance: NA; j_gene: TRBJ2-2; v_gene: TRBV7-2; len: 16; d_gene: NA; CDR3nt: TGTGCCAGCAGCCCCAACCCGCGGGGCCAGGCCGGGGAGCTGTTTTTT; CDR3aa: CASSPNPRGQAGELFF
abundance: NA; j_gene: TRBJ2-3; v_gene: TRBV7-9; len: 14; d_gene: NA; CDR3nt: TGTGCCAGCAGCTTAGGGCTAAGCACAGATACGCAGTATTTT; CDR3aa: CASSLGLSTDTQYF
abundance: NA; j_gene: TRBJ1-5; v_gene: TRBV5-1; len: 14; d_gene: NA; CDR3nt: TGCGCCAGCAGCTTGGGGGGAGGGGATCAGCCCCAGCATTTT; CDR3aa: CASSLGGGDQPQHF
abundance: once; j_gene: TRBJ2-1; v_gene: TRBV5-1; len: 16; d_gene: TRBD2; CDR3nt: TGCGCCAGCAGCTTGGGGACTAGCGGGAGGGCCAATGAGCAGTTCTTC; CDR3aa: CASSLGTSGRANEQFF
abundance: NA; j_gene: TRBJ2-7; v_gene: TRBV6-5; len: 16; d_gene: TRBD2; CDR3nt: TGTGCCAGCAGTTACTCAGGGACTAGCGGGAGCCACGAGCAGTACTTC; CDR3aa: CASSYSGTSGSHEQYF
abundance: NA; j_gene: TRBJ2-4; v_gene: TRBV7-2; len: 11; d_gene: TRBD1; CDR3nt: TGTGCCAGCAGTACAGGGGGCATTCAGTACTTC; CDR3aa: CASSTGGIQYF
abundance: NA; j_gene: TRBJ2-7; v_gene: TRBV18; len: 17; d_gene: NA; CDR3nt: TGTGCCAGCTCACCCGGAGCAGGGGCAGCCAAGAAATACGAGCAGTACTTC; CDR3aa: CASSPGAGAAKKYEQYF
abundance: NA; j_gene: TRBJ2-1; v_gene: TRBV7-8; len: 11; d_gene: NA; CDR3nt: TGTGCCAGCAGCCATCAGGGTGGGCAGTTCTTC; CDR3aa: CASSHQGGQFF